This T cell receptor (beta chain) was captured in a study of cytomegalovirus exposure and HLA in healthy donors. For the study at large: There were about 86 million unique TCRs (from HLA-typed donors) in an early data release. The study, taken as a whole, reports: HLA alleles showed associations with 16,951 TCR beta sequences in a later analysis, at a 0.05 false discovery rate.

The PCR employed 60 Vbeta primers together with 13 Jbeta primers. Assay used: immunoSEQ multiplex PCR; TCRdb lists only in-frame clones, some missing. Of 150,000 to 250,000 clones in the sample, around three quarters are singletons; the top ten hold about 1.9%. This CDR3 comprises 14 residues. The V gene's germline CDR1 is SGHDN and CDR2 FVKESK. V was pared by 2 bases and J by 8 bases, with 13 bases between. Note on this clone: Its cognate antigen is unknown.

Sample: PBMCs. The V gene is TRBV14, the J gene TRBJ2-1, with D tentatively TRBD2 (6 bases). This TCR was sampled from a man younger than 40 in good health and CMV-seronegative. This chain's CDR3 is CASSQFGGTDEQFF. CDR3 bases: TGTGCCAGCAGCCAATTCGGGGGTACGGATGAGCAGTTCTTC. The full variable domain, its missing parts supplied by reference TRBV14 and TRBJ2-1, is EAGVTQFPSHSVIEKGQTVTLRCDPISGHDNLYWYRRVMGKEIKFLLHFVKESKQDESGMPNNRFLAERTGGTYSTLKVQPAELEDSGVYFCASSQFGGTDEQFFGPGTRLTVL.